The clone carrying this T cell receptor beta chain was found many times. Its antigen is still unknown. One end of the junction is discordant with germline, which a read error may explain. The CDR3 sequence is 11 residues long. Germline CDR1 MGHDK, CDR2 SYGVNS. The sample belongs to a study of CD8 T cells in ankylosing spondylitis. Study results and caveats: The disease-linked clones had a CD8+ phenotype and low blood frequencies. Typical of ankylosing spondylitis blood, it appeared, was a TCR beta motif of eight highly homologous variants. Disease-linked clones reportedly concentrated significantly in matched ankylosing spondylitis synovial fluid.

TCRdb itself ran the 5' RACE reads through MiXCR, one entry per CDR3 protein. In the table there are 500,000 to 650,000 distinct CDR3 sequences, roughly 5.2% of which are singletons. This clonotype was obtained from a male donor with ankylosing spondylitis. Sequencing used blood, either unsorted or a sorted T cell fraction (not recorded which). V gene TRBV25-1 combines with J gene TRBJ2-7; D unclear. The CDR3 nucleotides are TGTGCCAGCAGTGAACTTTACGAGCAGGACTTC. Amino acid sequence: CASSELYEQDF.